Each of the 13 T cell receptor beta chains below was sequenced from the same sample in a study of regulatory T cells in long-lasting Graves disease. Combining iRepertoire HTBI primers with Arm-PCR of CDR3 regions, the authors built TCR beta libraries. TCRdb reprocessed the multiplex PCR reads with MiXCR, giving one entry per CDR3 protein. The sample has about 460,000 distinct CDR3 sequences; around a fifth are singletons. Time point denoted: persistent/refractory GD, antithyroid drugs over 5 years with positive TRAb. With RNA extracted from PBMCs as input, the TCR library was made. The sequenced sample was peripheral blood mononuclear cells (PBMCs), obtained when the disease was refractory, from a patient treated with antithyroid drugs. All receptors come from a female donor with Graves disease.

This clonotype was counted ten times or more. The rearrangement links TRBV12-3 or TRBV12-4 to TRBJ2-2; no definite D call. V was clipped by 3 bases and J by 8 bases, with 7 bases between them. This CDR3 has 12 amino acids. The chain's CDR3 is CASSFMSGELFF. The CDR3 region has the DNA TGTGCCAGCAGTTTCATGTCGGGGGAGCTGTTTTTT.

At least ten counts were recorded for this clonotype. The chain uses TRBV9 and TRBJ2-5; D perhaps matches TRBD2 (6 bases). The CDR3 is 15 residues long. V was shortened by 0 bases and J by 7 bases, with 16 bases between the two germline ends. In germline, CDR1 is SGDLS, CDR2 YYNGEE. CDR3 in amino acids: CASSVGWLYGGTQYF. The DNA of the CDR3 is TGTGCCAGCAGCGTAGGATGGCTTTACGGGGGGACCCAGTACTTC.

There are a few counts of this clonotype. The V call is TRBV5-5, the J call TRBJ1-1, with D hard to call. Germline-derived CDR1 and CDR2 are SGHKS and YYEKEE (reference sequence). Trimming took off 0 bases at V and 3 bases at J, with 9 bases between the two ends. The CDR3 extends over 14 amino acids. CDR3 sequence: CASSLEGYDTEAFF. DNA of the CDR3: TGTGCCAGCAGCTTGGAAGGATACGACACTGAAGCTTTCTTT.

This clonotype occurred many times. This chain uses TRBV6-1 with TRBJ1-2; D is undetermined. In germline, CDR1 is MNHNS, CDR2 SASEGT. Trimming took off 6 bases at V and 3 bases at J, with 17 bases between the two ends. The CDR3 contains 15 residues. CDR3 loop: CASSRTSETDYGYTF. The DNA of the CDR3 is TGTGCCAGCAGCCGCACCTCAGAGACGGACTATGGCTACACCTTC.

This clonotype came up many times. V and J are TRBV10-3 and TRBJ1-2; D not certain. There are 12 residues in the CDR3. Per the germline V gene, CDR1 is ENHRY and CDR2 is SYGVKD. The V end was cut by 3 bases, the J end by 8 bases, with 10 bases between. The CDR3: CAISEWGEGYTF. In DNA form, the CDR3 reads TGTGCCATCAGTGAATGGGGAGAGGGCTACACCTTC.

Written as DNA, the CDR3 is TGTGCCAGCAATCTGGGGAGCAATGAGCAGTTCTTC. Protein sequence: CASNLGSNEQFF. V usage is TRBV28 and J usage is TRBJ2-1; a possible D gene is TRBD2 (5 bases). There are 12 residues in the CDR3. V was trimmed by 7 bases and J by 6 bases, leaving 10 bases between them. Germline CDR1 and CDR2: MDHEN and SYDVKM.

This clonotype showed up many times. The rearrangement joins TRBV12-3 or TRBV12-4 to TRBJ1-5; 9 nucleotides line up with TRBD1. The CDR3 loop spans 14 amino acids. V lost 1 base and J lost 6; bases outside the gene matches: 1. DNA for the CDR3: TGTGCCAGCAGTTTAGGGACAGGGGCTCAGCCCCAGCATTTT. Protein product: CASSLGTGAQPQHF.

This clonotype was seen repeatedly, ten times or more. V is TRBV7-2 and J is TRBJ1-2; D is ambiguous. This CDR3 comprises 13 residues. Germline values: CDR1 SGHTA, CDR2 FQGNSA. The V end was cut by 2 bases, the J end by 5 bases, with 9 bases between. The CDR3 loop reads CASSLPGRYGYTF. DNA of the CDR3: TGTGCCAGCAGCTTACCGGGTCGTTATGGCTACACCTTC. The variable domain in full, with the rest retrieved from reference TRBV7-2 and TRBJ1-2, is GAGVSQSPSNKVTEKGKDVELRCDPISGHTALYWYRQSLGQGLEFLIYFQGNSAPDKSGLPSDRFSAERTGGSVSTLTIQRTQQEDSAVYLCASSLPGRYGYTFGSGTRLTVV.

Only a few counts were recorded for this clonotype. The chain has TRBV20-1 and TRBJ2-5, with TRBD2 matching over 11 bases. The CDR3 sequence is 16 residues long. V was pared by 5 bases and J by 5 bases, with 13 bases of the junction left unmatched. Germline CDR1 reads DFQATT; CDR2 reads SNEGSKA (reference sequence). DNA of the CDR3: TGCAGTGCTCCCATGAGCTCTAGCGGGAGGAGGGAGACCCAGTACTTC. Encoded protein: CSAPMSSSGRRETQYF.

This clonotype was counted ten times or more. The rearrangement uses TRBV12-3 or TRBV12-4 and TRBJ1-1, with a weak D call TRBD1 (5 bases). V was shortened by 6 bases and J by 3 bases, with 11 bases between the two germline ends. The CDR3 is 13 amino acids. The CDR3 DNA sequence: TGTGCCAGCAGGGGGACGGAACACACTGAAGCTTTCTTT. Encoded protein: CASRGTEHTEAFF.

The chain links TRBV9 to TRBJ2-6; D is unclear. Between the trimmed V and J ends, which lost 0 bases and 3 bases, there was a span of 7 bases. Germline V CDR1 and CDR2: SGDLS, YYNGEE. This CDR3 has 15 residues. CDR3 sequence: CASSVVGLGANVLTF. The DNA for the CDR3 is TGTGCCAGCAGCGTAGTTGGGCTTGGGGCCAACGTCCTGACTTTC.

The chain couples TRBV5-1 to TRBJ2-7, with TRBD1 identical over 7 bases. This CDR3 has 16 residues. Germline V lookup: CDR1 SGHRS, CDR2 YFSETQ. V was clipped by 1 base and J by 4 bases; unmatched bases: 11. CDR3 loop: CASSLWDSAQSYEQYF. The CDR3 coding sequence is TGCGCCAGCAGCTTGTGGGACAGCGCCCAATCTTACGAGCAGTACTTC.

This rearrangement joins TRBV7-2 to TRBJ2-7; 14 bases match TRBD2. The V gene's germline CDR1 is SGHTA and CDR2 FQGNSA. The CDR3 is 16 amino acids. With 4 bases clipped from V and 5 bases from J, the junction kept 7 bases outside the gene matches. The CDR3 is CASSSRLAGGHDEQYF. The CDR3 coding sequence is TGTGCCAGCAGCTCCAGACTAGCGGGAGGGCACGACGAGCAGTACTTC. The full variable domain, rest sourced from reference TRBV7-2 and TRBJ2-7, is GAGVSQSPSNKVTEKGKDVELRCDPISGHTALYWYRQSLGQGLEFLIYFQGNSAPDKSGLPSDRFSAERTGGSVSTLTIQRTQQEDSAVYLCASSSRLAGGHDEQYFGPGTRLTVT.